This T cell receptor beta chain was found in a study of blood T cell repertoires in COVID-19. Study context: There were acute and convalescent COVID-19 samples, and they came from the United States, Italy and Spain.

The CDR3 is 14 residues long. The J segment lost 3 bases and the V segment lost 5 bases, leaving 4 bases of the junction unmatched. The germline gives CDR1 KGHSH, CDR2 LQKENI. One Seattle source followed patients from active infection through their disease course. In the authors' methods: Reference gene primer amplification yielded estimated nucleated cell counts. Sequenced by immunoSEQ multiplex PCR; TCRdb stores in-frame clones only, minus some. The V and J calls and clone size were taken over from that table, and D and trimming were inferred from the DNA. The sample consists of about 54,000 clones, roughly 89% of them appearing once.

The chain recombines TRBV18 with TRBJ2-7; 10 positions match TRBD1. The sequenced sample was peripheral blood. This sequence originates from a man aged 40-49 years with COVID-19, enrolled during active disease. The CDR3: CASSGQGGNYEQYF. The CDR3 DNA follows: TGTGCCAGCTCAGGACAGGGGGGGAACTACGAGCAGTACTTC. Based on the CDR3 plus reference TRBV18 and TRBJ2-7, the full variable domain is NAGVMQNPRHLVRRRGQEARLRCSPMKGHSHVYWYRQLPEEGLKFMVYLQKENIIDESGMPKERFSAEFPKEGPSILRIQQVVRGDSAAYFCASSGQGGNYEQYFGPGTRLTVT.